Listed below are T cell receptor beta chains from one sample, sequenced in a study of T-cell reconstitution after alpha-beta-depleted transplantation in children. TCRdb reanalysed the PCR reads using MiXCR and keeps one entry per CDR3 protein. The sample consists of fewer than 150,000 distinct CDR3 sequences, more than 20% of them appearing once. This specimen consisted of PBMCs, mostly from graft donor cells, obtained 180 days after TCRalphabeta/CD19-depleted stem cell transplant. Receptors were obtained from a male patient aged 2-9 years who had a stem cell transplant for chronic granulomatous disease, so the T cells may come from the graft donor. The CDR3 runs from the conserved cysteine through the conserved F or W. The order of the fields is D gene, V gene, clone size, J gene, CDR3 protein, CDR3 DNA. The D gene is left open where the match is weak. Clone size is stated in some rows and not others, as once, few, many or a class when expanded.

>NA|TRBV4-3|many|TRBJ2-5
CASSQGRKETQYF
TGCGCCAGCAGCCAAGGTAGAAAGGAGACCCAGTACTTC
>NA|TRBV20-1|many|TRBJ2-1
CSVLRRSYNEQFF
TGCAGTGTTCTTAGGCGCTCCTACAATGAGCAGTTCTTC
>TRBD1|TRBV20-1|NA|TRBJ1-2
CSATTGGVSYTF
TGCAGTGCTACTACAGGGGGCGTCAGCTACACCTTC
>NA|TRBV12-3/TRBV12-4|many|TRBJ2-3
CASSPPVNPGTQYF
TGTGCCAGCAGTCCTCCTGTGAATCCCGGCACGCAGTATTTT
>NA|TRBV20-1|NA|TRBJ2-7
CSAAGTLYEQYF
TGCAGTGCTGCCGGGACTCTCTACGAGCAGTACTTC
>NA|TRBV5-1|few|TRBJ2-7
CASSLAGNSYEQYF
TGCGCCAGCAGCTTGGCGGGCAACTCCTACGAGCAGTACTTC
>TRBD2|TRBV10-3|many|TRBJ2-1
CAISIPGLADNEQFF
TGTGCCATCAGCATACCGGGACTAGCAGACAATGAGCAGTTCTTC
>NA|TRBV5-1|many|TRBJ1-6
CASSPRQELGSPLHF
TGCGCCAGCAGCCCAAGACAGGAGTTGGGGTCACCCCTCCACTTT
>NA|TRBV12-3/TRBV12-4|few|TRBJ2-3
CASTNSFPSTDTQYF
TGTGCCAGCACCAACAGCTTTCCTAGCACAGATACGCAGTATTTT
>NA|TRBV10-1|few|TRBJ2-1
CASSDERGNEQFF
TGCGCCAGCAGTGATGAGCGCGGTAATGAGCAGTTCTTC
>NA|TRBV5-6|many|TRBJ2-1
CASSLSREQFF
TGTGCCAGCAGCTTAAGTAGGGAGCAGTTCTTC
>NA|TRBV4-3|many|TRBJ2-2
CASSQGRNTGELFF
TGCGCCAGCAGCCAAGGCAGGAACACCGGGGAGCTGTTTTTT
>TRBD1|TRBV29-1|many|TRBJ2-1
CSARVGQINYNEQFF
TGCAGCGCGCGGGTGGGACAGATAAACTACAATGAGCAGTTCTTC
>NA|TRBV7-3|NA|TRBJ2-2
CASSPRGSGELFF
TGTGCCAGCAGTCCGAGGGGTAGTGGGGAGCTGTTTTTT
>NA|TRBV7-9|many|TRBJ2-1
CASSLGVREQFF
TGTGCCAGCAGCTTAGGCGTACGTGAGCAGTTCTTC
>NA|TRBV5-5|NA|TRBJ2-7
CASSTAVSYEQYF
TGTGCCAGCAGCACAGCCGTATCCTACGAGCAGTACTTC
>NA|TRBV7-2|NA|TRBJ2-2
CASSLRLTGELFF
TGTGCCAGCAGCTTACGGCTCACCGGGGAGCTGTTTTTT
>TRBD1|TRBV27|many|TRBJ2-5
CASSFGDRDQETQYF
TGTGCCAGCAGTTTTGGGGACAGGGATCAAGAGACCCAGTACTTC
>NA|TRBV20-1|many|TRBJ2-3
CSARGGVQGADTQYF
TGCAGTGCTAGAGGGGGGGTTCAGGGGGCAGATACGCAGTATTTT
>NA|TRBV7-6|NA|TRBJ2-2
CASSLASVGELFF
TGTGCCAGCAGCTTAGCGTCGGTCGGGGAGCTGTTTTTT
>NA|TRBV20-1|few|TRBJ1-3
CSARIPGTGNTIYF
TGCAGTGCTAGAATCCCGGGAACAGGGAACACCATATATTTT
>TRBD2|TRBV5-1|many|TRBJ2-1
CASSLTLRERGYNEQFF
TGCGCCAGCAGCTTAACCCTCCGGGAGCGGGGGTACAATGAGCAGTTCTTC
>NA|TRBV28|NA|TRBJ1-2
CASSLAGHDGYTF
TGTGCCAGCAGTTTAGCCGGCCATGATGGCTACACCTTC
>NA|TRBV7-9|few|TRBJ1-4
CASSLEAGLNPGLFF
TGTGCCAGCAGCTTAGAGGCAGGCCTCAACCCAGGACTGTTTTTT
>NA|TRBV19|many|TRBJ2-3
CAADPGRGSTDTQYF
TGTGCCGCCGACCCGGGACGGGGAAGCACAGATACGCAGTATTTT
>NA|TRBV12-3/TRBV12-4|few|TRBJ1-2
CASSSLQGTGGYTF
TGTGCCAGCAGTTCACTACAGGGTACGGGTGGCTACACCTTC
>TRBD1|TRBV7-9|few|TRBJ2-7
CASSLAGDRIYQQYF
TGTGCCAGCAGCTTAGCGGGGGACAGGATTTACCAGCAGTACTTC
>NA|TRBV19|many|TRBJ1-5
CASSIGTGLGNQPQHF
TGTGCCAGTAGTATCGGCACAGGGTTGGGCAATCAGCCCCAGCATTTT
>NA|TRBV12-3/TRBV12-4|few|TRBJ1-2
CASSQYDRINYGYTF
TGTGCCAGCAGCCAATATGACAGGATTAACTATGGCTACACCTTC
>TRBD2|TRBV14|NA|TRBJ2-4
CASSQGLAGGRAKNIQYF
TGTGCCAGCAGCCAAGGACTAGCGGGAGGGCGTGCCAAAAACATTCAGTACTTC
>NA|TRBV20-1|NA|TRBJ2-7
CSARAPGPSYEQYF
TGCAGTGCTAGAGCTCCGGGACCTTCCTACGAGCAGTACTTC